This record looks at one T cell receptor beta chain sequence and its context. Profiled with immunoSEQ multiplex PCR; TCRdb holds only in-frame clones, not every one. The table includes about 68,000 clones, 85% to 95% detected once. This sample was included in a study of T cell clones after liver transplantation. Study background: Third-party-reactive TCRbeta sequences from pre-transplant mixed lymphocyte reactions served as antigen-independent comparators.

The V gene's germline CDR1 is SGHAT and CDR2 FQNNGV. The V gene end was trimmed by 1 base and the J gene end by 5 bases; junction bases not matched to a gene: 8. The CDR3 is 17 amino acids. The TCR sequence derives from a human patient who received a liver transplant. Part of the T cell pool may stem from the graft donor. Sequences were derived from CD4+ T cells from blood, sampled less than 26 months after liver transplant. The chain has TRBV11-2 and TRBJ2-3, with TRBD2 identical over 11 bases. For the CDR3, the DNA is TGTGCCAGCAGCTTAGTGAGCGGACTAGCGGGCGGAGATACGCAGTATTTT. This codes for CASSLVSGLAGGDTQYF.